These T cell receptor beta chains were read from a single sample in a study of cytomegalovirus exposure and HLA in healthy donors. TCRdb's table, derived via immunoSEQ multiplex PCR, lists solely in-frame clones and lacks some. The sample yields 130,000 to 150,000 clones, roughly 80% seen once. Material: PBMCs. These receptors came from a woman in her 40s in good health and CMV-seropositive. The CDR3 runs from the conserved cysteine through the conserved F or W. D genes are given only for firm matches. Where a row states a size, it is once, few, many or the class of an expanded clone; other rows omit it.

size: .
J: TRBJ2-1
V: TRBV2
D: .
CDR3: CASSEGESSYNEQFF
DNA: TGTGCCAGCAGTGAAGGGGAGAGCTCCTACAATGAGCAGTTCTTC

size: .
J: TRBJ2-3
V: TRBV7-9
D: TRBD2
CDR3: CSSSQRGTSGTSTDTQYF
DNA: TGTTCCAGCAGCCAGAGGGGTACTAGCGGGACAAGCACAGATACGCAGTATTTT

size: few
J: TRBJ1-2
V: TRBV11-2
D: TRBD1
CDR3: CASSPIRKGQVAYGYTF
DNA: TGTGCCAGCAGCCCTATCCGAAAGGGACAGGTAGCCTATGGCTACACCTTC

size: .
J: TRBJ2-1
V: TRBV4-1
D: TRBD2
CDR3: CASSQVVAGGPYNEQFF
DNA: TGCGCCAGCAGCCAAGTGGTAGCGGGGGGGCCCTACAATGAGCAGTTCTTC

size: .
J: TRBJ1-6
V: TRBV7-9
D: .
CDR3: CASSLGQVLNSPLHF
DNA: TGTGCCAGCAGCTTAGGACAGGTGCTTAATTCACCCCTCCACTTT

size: once
J: TRBJ2-3
V: TRBV5-1
D: TRBD2
CDR3: CASSAGLAGITDTQYF
DNA: TGCGCCAGCAGCGCCGGACTAGCGGGGATCACAGATACGCAGTATTTT

size: .
J: TRBJ2-1
V: TRBV15
D: .
CDR3: CATSRPPAGAPYNEQFF
DNA: TGTGCCACCAGCAGACCTCCGGCTGGGGCCCCCTACAATGAGCAGTTCTTC

size: .
J: TRBJ2-5
V: TRBV5-4
D: .
CDR3: CASSQDSEKTQYF
DNA: TGTGCCAGCAGCCAGGACAGCGAGAAGACCCAGTACTTC

size: .
J: TRBJ2-3
V: TRBV23-1
D: .
CDR3: CASSQAGNWGTDTQYF
DNA: TGCGCCAGCAGTCAAGCGGGAAATTGGGGCACAGATACGCAGTATTTT

size: few
J: TRBJ2-3
V: TRBV5-6
D: TRBD2
CDR3: CASSWGLAGGLDTQYF
DNA: TGTGCCAGCAGCTGGGGACTAGCGGGGGGGCTAGATACGCAGTATTTT

size: .
J: TRBJ2-7
V: TRBV18
D: .
CDR3: CASSPPLGHSYEQYF
DNA: TGTGCCAGCTCACCCCCCTTGGGGCACTCCTACGAGCAGTACTTC

size: few
J: TRBJ1-4
V: TRBV19
D: TRBD1
CDR3: CASSKDRLEEKLFF
DNA: TGTGCCAGTAGTAAGGACAGGCTGGAAGAAAAACTGTTTTTT

size: once
J: TRBJ1-6
V: TRBV6-5
D: .
CDR3: CASSYSAVYNSPLHF
DNA: TGTGCCAGCAGTTACTCGGCAGTCTATAATTCACCCCTCCACTTT

size: .
J: TRBJ1-3
V: TRBV10-3
D: TRBD1
CDR3: CAISDPKTGGNTIYF
DNA: TGTGCCATCAGTGACCCGAAAACAGGGGGGAACACCATATATTTT

size: .
J: TRBJ1-2
V: TRBV5-4
D: .
CDR3: CASSPGGKLSYGYTF
DNA: TGTGCCAGCAGCCCGGGGGGTAAGCTGTCCTATGGCTACACCTTC

size: .
J: TRBJ2-2
V: TRBV10-3
D: .
CDR3: CATKGGSSRGTGELFF
DNA: TGTGCCACGAAGGGTGGATCTAGCAGGGGCACCGGGGAGCTGTTTTTT

size: .
J: TRBJ1-5
V: TRBV27
D: .
CDR3: CASRPTGSNQPQHF
DNA: TGTGCCAGCCGACCAACAGGGAGCAATCAGCCCCAGCATTTT

size: few
J: TRBJ1-1
V: TRBV7-9
D: .
CDR3: CASSFAGRPEAFF
DNA: TGTGCCAGCAGCTTCGCGGGACGACCTGAAGCTTTCTTT

size: .
J: TRBJ2-7
V: TRBV10-1
D: .
CDR3: CASNISGGTYEQYF
DNA: TGCGCCAGCAATATATCCGGGGGAACCTACGAGCAGTACTTC

size: .
J: TRBJ2-1
V: TRBV6-1
D: TRBD2
CDR3: CASSVSKRGEQFF
DNA: TGTGCCAGCAGTGTCTCTAAGCGGGGGGAGCAGTTCTTC

size: .
J: TRBJ2-5
V: TRBV5-1
D: TRBD1
CDR3: CASSLGTGQETQYF
DNA: TGCGCCAGCAGCTTGGGGACAGGCCAAGAGACCCAGTACTTC

size: .
J: TRBJ2-3
V: TRBV9
D: TRBD2
CDR3: CASCCSGGLDTQYF
DNA: TGTGCCAGCTGCTGTAGCGGGGGATTAGATACGCAGTATTTT

size: .
J: TRBJ1-2
V: TRBV10-3
D: .
CDR3: CAISDTGENGYTF
DNA: TGTGCCATCAGTGATACGGGGGAAAATGGCTACACCTTC

size: once
J: TRBJ2-3
V: TRBV6-5
D: TRBD1
CDR3: CASRPGTGPTDTQYF
DNA: TGTGCCAGCAGACCCGGGACAGGGCCCACAGATACGCAGTATTTT

size: .
J: TRBJ1-5
V: TRBV19
D: .
CDR3: CASSIGQGNQPQHF
DNA: TGTGCCAGTAGTATCGGCCAGGGGAATCAGCCCCAGCATTTT

size: .
J: TRBJ1-5
V: TRBV19
D: .
CDR3: CASSVLADQPQHF
DNA: TGTGCCAGTAGCGTCCTCGCAGATCAGCCCCAGCATTTT

size: .
J: TRBJ2-3
V: TRBV5-1
D: TRBD2
CDR3: CASSETSGGANTQYF
DNA: TGCGCCAGCAGCGAAACTAGCGGGGGGGCGAATACGCAGTATTTT

size: .
J: TRBJ2-1
V: TRBV5-1
D: TRBD2
CDR3: CASKASGEEQFF
DNA: TGCGCCAGCAAGGCTAGCGGGGAAGAGCAGTTCTTC

size: .
J: TRBJ1-2
V: TRBV6-5
D: .
CDR3: CASTLSGGLAGYTF
DNA: TGTGCCAGCACCTTAAGCGGGGGGCTTGCTGGCTACACCTTC

size: .
J: TRBJ2-7
V: TRBV4-1
D: TRBD1
CDR3: CASSLTGTAYEQYF
DNA: TGCGCCAGCAGCCTTACCGGGACAGCCTACGAGCAGTACTTC

size: .
J: TRBJ2-1
V: TRBV7-2
D: TRBD2
CDR3: CASSSQGRLAGQQFF
DNA: TGTGCCAGCAGCTCTCAAGGTCGGCTAGCGGGGCAGCAGTTCTTC

size: .
J: TRBJ2-3
V: TRBV5-4
D: TRBD2
CDR3: CASSKISGGGPYTQYF
DNA: TGTGCCAGCAGCAAGATTAGCGGGGGGGGACCATATACGCAGTATTTT

size: once
J: TRBJ1-5
V: TRBV6-1
D: TRBD1
CDR3: CASETGDQPQHF
DNA: TGTGCCAGCGAAACAGGGGATCAGCCCCAGCATTTT

size: .
J: TRBJ2-2
V: TRBV9
D: .
CDR3: CASSVALTGELFF
DNA: TGTGCCAGCAGCGTAGCCCTTACCGGGGAGCTGTTTTTT

size: .
J: TRBJ1-2
V: TRBV15
D: .
CDR3: CATRPSDRRDYGYTF
DNA: TGTGCCACCAGACCATCCGACAGGCGCGACTATGGCTACACCTTC

size: .
J: TRBJ1-3
V: TRBV7-9
D: .
CDR3: CATGLLAGNTIYF
DNA: TGTGCAACCGGACTGCTCGCAGGAAACACCATATATTTT

size: .
J: TRBJ2-3
V: TRBV9
D: TRBD2
CDR3: CASSFTSGGRAGTDTQYF
DNA: TGTGCCAGCAGCTTCACTAGCGGGGGGAGGGCGGGCACAGATACGCAGTATTTT

size: .
J: TRBJ2-7
V: TRBV5-5
D: .
CDR3: CASSLALGASREQYF
DNA: TGTGCCAGCAGCTTGGCCCTGGGGGCGAGTCGCGAGCAGTACTTC

size: once
J: TRBJ1-1
V: TRBV19
D: .
CDR3: CASTSGSMNTEAFF
DNA: TGTGCCAGTACCTCCGGGTCGATGAACACTGAAGCTTTCTTT

size: .
J: TRBJ2-5
V: TRBV6-4
D: .
CDR3: CANRIGRRQETQYF
DNA: TGTGCCAACCGTATTGGGCGCAGGCAAGAGACCCAGTACTTC

size: .
J: TRBJ2-2
V: TRBV19
D: TRBD2
CDR3: CASSFGTSGGTGPGELFF
DNA: TGTGCCAGTAGTTTCGGGACTAGCGGGGGCACAGGGCCCGGGGAGCTGTTTTTT